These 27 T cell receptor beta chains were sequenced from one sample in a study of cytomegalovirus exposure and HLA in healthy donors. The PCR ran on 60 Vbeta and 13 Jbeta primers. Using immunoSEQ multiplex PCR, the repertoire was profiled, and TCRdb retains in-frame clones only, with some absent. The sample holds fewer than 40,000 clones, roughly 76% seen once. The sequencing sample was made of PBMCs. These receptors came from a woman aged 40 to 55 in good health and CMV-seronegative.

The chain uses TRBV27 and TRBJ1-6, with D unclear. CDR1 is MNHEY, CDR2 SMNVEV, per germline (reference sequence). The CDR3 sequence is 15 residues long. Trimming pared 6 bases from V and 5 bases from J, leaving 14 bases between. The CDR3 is CASRYRYADNSPLHF. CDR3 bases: TGTGCCAGCAGATATCGATACGCGGATAATTCACCCCTCCACTTT.

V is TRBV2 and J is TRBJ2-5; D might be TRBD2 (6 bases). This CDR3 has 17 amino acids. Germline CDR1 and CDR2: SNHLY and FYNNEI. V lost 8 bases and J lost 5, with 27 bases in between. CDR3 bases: TGTGCCAGCGGAAGAAGGTCCGGGCTAGCGAGAGGGGAGACCCAGTACTTC. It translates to CASGRRSGLARGETQYF.

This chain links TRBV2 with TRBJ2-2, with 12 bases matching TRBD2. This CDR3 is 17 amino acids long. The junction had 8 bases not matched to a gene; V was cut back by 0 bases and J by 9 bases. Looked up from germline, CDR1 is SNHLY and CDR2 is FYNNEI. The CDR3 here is CASSEAKTSGGLRELFF. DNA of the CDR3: TGTGCCAGCAGTGAAGCGAAGACTAGCGGGGGATTGAGGGAGCTGTTTTTT.

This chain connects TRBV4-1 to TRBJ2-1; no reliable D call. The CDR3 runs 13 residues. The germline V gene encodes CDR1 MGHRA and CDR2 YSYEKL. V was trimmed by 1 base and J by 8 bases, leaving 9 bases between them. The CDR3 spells CASSQVSSDEQFF. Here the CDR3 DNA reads TGCGCCAGCAGCCAAGTTAGCAGTGATGAGCAGTTCTTC.

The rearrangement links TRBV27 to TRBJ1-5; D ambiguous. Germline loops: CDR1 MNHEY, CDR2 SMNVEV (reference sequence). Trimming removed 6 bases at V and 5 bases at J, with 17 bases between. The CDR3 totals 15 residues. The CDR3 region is CASRSSTRADQPQHF. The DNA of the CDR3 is TGTGCCAGCAGAAGCTCAACTAGGGCGGATCAGCCCCAGCATTTT.

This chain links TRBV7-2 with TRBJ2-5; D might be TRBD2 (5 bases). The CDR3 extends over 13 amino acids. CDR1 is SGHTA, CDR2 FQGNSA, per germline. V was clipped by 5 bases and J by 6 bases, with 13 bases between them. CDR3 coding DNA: TGTGCCAGCAGCCCAGAAGCGGTGAAGACCCAGTACTTC. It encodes CASSPEAVKTQYF.

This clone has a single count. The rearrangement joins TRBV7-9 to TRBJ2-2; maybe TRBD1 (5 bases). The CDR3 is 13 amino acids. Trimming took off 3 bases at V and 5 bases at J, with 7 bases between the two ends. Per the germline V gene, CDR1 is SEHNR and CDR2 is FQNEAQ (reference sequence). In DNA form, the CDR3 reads TGTGCCAGCAGCTTTAGGGGAACCGGGGAGCTGTTTTTT. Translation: CASSFRGTGELFF. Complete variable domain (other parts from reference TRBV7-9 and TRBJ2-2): DTGVSQNPRHKITKRGQNVTFRCDPISEHNRLYWYRQTLGQGPEFLTYFQNEAQLEKSRLLSDRFSAERPKGSFSTLEIQRTEQGDSAMYLCASSFRGTGELFFGEGSRLTVL.

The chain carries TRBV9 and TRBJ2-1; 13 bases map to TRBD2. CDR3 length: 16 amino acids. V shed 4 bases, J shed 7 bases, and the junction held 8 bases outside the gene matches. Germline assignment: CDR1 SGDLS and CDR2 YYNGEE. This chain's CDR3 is CASSPELAGGWNEQFF. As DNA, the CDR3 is TGTGCCAGCAGCCCAGAACTAGCGGGGGGGTGGAATGAGCAGTTCTTC. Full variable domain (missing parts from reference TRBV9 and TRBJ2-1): DSGVTQTPKHLITATGQRVTLRCSPRSGDLSVYWYQQSLDQGLQFLIQYYNGEERAKGNILERFSAQQFPDLHSELNLSSLELGDSALYFCASSPELAGGWNEQFFGPGTRLTVL.

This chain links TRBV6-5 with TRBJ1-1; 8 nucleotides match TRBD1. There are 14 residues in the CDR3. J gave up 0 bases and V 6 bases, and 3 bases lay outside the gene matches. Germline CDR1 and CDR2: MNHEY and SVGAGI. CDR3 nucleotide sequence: TGTGCCAGCAGGCCGGACAGGGTGAACACTGAAGCTTTCTTT. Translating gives CASRPDRVNTEAFF.

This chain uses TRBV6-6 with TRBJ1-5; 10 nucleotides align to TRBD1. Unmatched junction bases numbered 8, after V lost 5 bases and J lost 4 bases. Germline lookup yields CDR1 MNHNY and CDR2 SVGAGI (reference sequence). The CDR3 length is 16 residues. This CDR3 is CASSPGTGARNQPQHF. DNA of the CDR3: TGTGCCAGCAGTCCCGGGACAGGGGCCCGAAATCAGCCCCAGCATTTT.

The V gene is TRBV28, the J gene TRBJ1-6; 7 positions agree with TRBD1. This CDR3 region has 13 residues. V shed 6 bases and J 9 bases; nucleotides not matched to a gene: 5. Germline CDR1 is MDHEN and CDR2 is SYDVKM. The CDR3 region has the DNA TGTGCCAGCAGGACAGGGACGGGTTCACCCCTCCACTTT. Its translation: CASRTGTGSPLHF.

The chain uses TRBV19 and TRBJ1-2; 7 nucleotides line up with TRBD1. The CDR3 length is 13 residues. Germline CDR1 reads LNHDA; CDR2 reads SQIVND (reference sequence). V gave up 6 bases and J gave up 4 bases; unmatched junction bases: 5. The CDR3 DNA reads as TGTGCCAGTAGCAAGGGACAGACCTATGGCTACACCTTC. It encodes CASSKGQTYGYTF.

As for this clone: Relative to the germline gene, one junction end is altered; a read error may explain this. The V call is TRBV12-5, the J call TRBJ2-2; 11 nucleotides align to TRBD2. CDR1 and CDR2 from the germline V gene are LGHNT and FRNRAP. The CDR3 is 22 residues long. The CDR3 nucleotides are TGTGCTAGTGGTTTGGCTAGATATATTAGGGGACTAGCGGTTGGCGGCACCGGGGAGCCGTTTTTT. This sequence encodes CASGLARYIRGLAVGGTGEPFF.

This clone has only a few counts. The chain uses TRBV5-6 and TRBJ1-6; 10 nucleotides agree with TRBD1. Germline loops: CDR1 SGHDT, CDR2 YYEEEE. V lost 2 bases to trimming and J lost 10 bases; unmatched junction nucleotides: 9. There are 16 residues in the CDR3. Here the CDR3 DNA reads TGTGCCAGCAGCTTTATCGGGACAGGGGTTGGGTCACCCCTCCACTTT. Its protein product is CASSFIGTGVGSPLHF.

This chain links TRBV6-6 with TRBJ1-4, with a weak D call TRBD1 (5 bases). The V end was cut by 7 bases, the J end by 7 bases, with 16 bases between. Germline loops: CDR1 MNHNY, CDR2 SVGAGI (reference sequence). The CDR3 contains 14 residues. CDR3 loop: CASTDSGVGEKLFF. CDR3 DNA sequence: TGTGCCAGCACCGATTCGGGGGTCGGTGAAAAACTGTTTTTT.

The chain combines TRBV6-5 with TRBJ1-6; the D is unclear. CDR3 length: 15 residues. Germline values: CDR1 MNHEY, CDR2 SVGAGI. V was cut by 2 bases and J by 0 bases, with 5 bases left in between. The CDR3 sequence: CASSYESSYNSPLHF. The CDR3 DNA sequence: TGTGCCAGCAGTTACGAGAGCTCCTATAATTCACCCCTCCACTTT.

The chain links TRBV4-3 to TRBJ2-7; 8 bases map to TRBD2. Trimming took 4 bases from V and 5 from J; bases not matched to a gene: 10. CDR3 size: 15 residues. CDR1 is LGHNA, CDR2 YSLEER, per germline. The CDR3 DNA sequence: TGCGCCAGCAGCCCGGGACTAGTTAGGAAGAACGAGCAGTACTTC. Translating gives CASSPGLVRKNEQYF.

This CDR3 reads CASSARDRGRNEQFF. The CDR3 bases are TGCGCCAGCAGCGCCCGGGACAGGGGAAGGAATGAGCAGTTCTTC. This chain uses TRBV5-1 with TRBJ2-1, with 10 bases fitting TRBD1. Germline CDR1 reads SGHRS; CDR2 reads YFSETQ. The CDR3 runs 15 residues. The ends lost 4 bases at V and 7 bases at J; junction bases unmatched: 8.

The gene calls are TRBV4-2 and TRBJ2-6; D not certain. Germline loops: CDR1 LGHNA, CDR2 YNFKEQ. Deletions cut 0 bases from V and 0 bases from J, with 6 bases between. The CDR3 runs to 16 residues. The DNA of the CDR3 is TGTGCCAGCAGCCAAGATTACAACTCTGGGGCCAACGTCCTGACTTTC. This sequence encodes CASSQDYNSGANVLTF.

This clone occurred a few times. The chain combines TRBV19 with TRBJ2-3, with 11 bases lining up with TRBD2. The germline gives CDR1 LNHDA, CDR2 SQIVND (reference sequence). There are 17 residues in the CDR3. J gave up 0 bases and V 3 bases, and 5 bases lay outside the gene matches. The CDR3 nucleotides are TGTGCCAGTAGTATCCTTACTAGCGGGGGCAGCACAGATACGCAGTATTTT. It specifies CASSILTSGGSTDTQYF.

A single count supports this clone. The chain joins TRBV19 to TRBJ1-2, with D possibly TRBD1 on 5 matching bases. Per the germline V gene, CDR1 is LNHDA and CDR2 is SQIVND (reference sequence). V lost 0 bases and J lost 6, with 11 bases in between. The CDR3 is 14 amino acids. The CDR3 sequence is CASSIDPGGNGYTF. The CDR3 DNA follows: TGTGCCAGTAGTATAGACCCCGGGGGGAATGGCTACACCTTC.

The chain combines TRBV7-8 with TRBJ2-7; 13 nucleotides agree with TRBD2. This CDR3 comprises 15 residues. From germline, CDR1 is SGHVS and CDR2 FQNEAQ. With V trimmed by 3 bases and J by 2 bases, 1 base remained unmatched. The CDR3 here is CASSFGLAGAYEQYV. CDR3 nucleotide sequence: TGTGCCAGCAGCTTTGGACTAGCGGGGGCCTACGAGCAGTACGTC.

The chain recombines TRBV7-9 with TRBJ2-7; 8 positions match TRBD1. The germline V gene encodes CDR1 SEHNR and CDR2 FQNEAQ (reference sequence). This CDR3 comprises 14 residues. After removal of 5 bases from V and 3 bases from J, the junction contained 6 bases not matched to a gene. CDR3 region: CASSPGQGVYEQYV. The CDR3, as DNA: TGTGCCAGCAGCCCCGGACAGGGAGTCTACGAGCAGTACGTC.

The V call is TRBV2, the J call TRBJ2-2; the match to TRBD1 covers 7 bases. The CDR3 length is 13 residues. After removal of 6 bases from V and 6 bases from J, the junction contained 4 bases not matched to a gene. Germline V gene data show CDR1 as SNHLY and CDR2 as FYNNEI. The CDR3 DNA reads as TGTGCCAGCAGCGGACAGGATGCCGGGGAGCTGTTTTTT. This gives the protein CASSGQDAGELFF.

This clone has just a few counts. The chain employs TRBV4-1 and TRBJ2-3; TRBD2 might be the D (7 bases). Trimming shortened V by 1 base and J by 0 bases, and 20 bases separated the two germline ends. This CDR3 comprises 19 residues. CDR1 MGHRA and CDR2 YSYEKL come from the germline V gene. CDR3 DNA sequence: TGCGCCAGCAGCCAAGTGGGGCGGGGGCCCACTTTTAGCACAGATACGCAGTATTTT. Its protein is CASSQVGRGPTFSTDTQYF.

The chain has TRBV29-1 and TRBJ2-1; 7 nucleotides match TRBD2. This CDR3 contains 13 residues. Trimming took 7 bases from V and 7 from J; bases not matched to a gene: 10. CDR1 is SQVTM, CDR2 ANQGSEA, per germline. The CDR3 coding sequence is TGCAGCGCACTAGCGCCCGGGGGTAATGAGCAGTTCTTC. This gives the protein CSALAPGGNEQFF.

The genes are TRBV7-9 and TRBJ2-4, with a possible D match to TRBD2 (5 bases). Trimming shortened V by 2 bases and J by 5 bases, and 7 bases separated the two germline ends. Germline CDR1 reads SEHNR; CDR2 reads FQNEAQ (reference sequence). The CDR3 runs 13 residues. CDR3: CASSLSGQNIQYF. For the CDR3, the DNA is TGTGCCAGCAGCTTAAGCGGACAAAACATTCAGTACTTC.